These 26 T cell receptor beta chains were sequenced from one sample in a study of blood T cells in healthy people across ages. Primed by a sample-barcoded 5' primer and a J-beta primer mix, a second PCR proceeded for about 7 to 11 cycles. TCRdb ran MiXCR on the 5' RACE reads and lists one entry per CDR3 protein. The sample lists 1.6 million or so distinct CDR3 sequences, 34% occurring once. Sequenced input: blood. These receptors all come from a woman under 40 in good health.

V and J are TRBV12-3 or TRBV12-4 and TRBJ2-4, with 10 bases identical to TRBD1. This CDR3 has 15 residues. V shed 5 bases and J 9 bases; nucleotides not matched to a gene: 10. CDR3 residues: CASSLRTGGAGIQYF. Here the CDR3 DNA reads TGTGCCAGCAGTCTCCGGACAGGGGGTGCTGGCATTCAGTACTTC.

With respect to this clonotype: A much larger clone lies one base from this, so it may be a read error. V and J are TRBV25-1 and TRBJ2-7; D remains unclear. Germline values: CDR1 MGHDK, CDR2 SYGVNS. There are 10 residues in the CDR3. The V end was cut by 7 bases, the J end by 3 bases, with 4 bases between. The CDR3 region is CASTLYEQYF. The CDR3 bases are TGTGCCAGCACCCTCTACGAGCAGTACTTC.

The chain is built from TRBV3-1 and TRBJ2-1; TRBD2 aligns across 8 bases. This CDR3 has 14 residues. The V and J ends lost 9 bases and 5 bases, in that order; junction bases with no gene match: 9. The germline gives CDR1 LGHDT, CDR2 YNNKEL (reference sequence). The CDR3 here is CASKFLAGNNEQFF. In DNA, the CDR3 is TGTGCCAGTAAATTCCTAGCGGGCAACAATGAGCAGTTCTTC.

The chain links TRBV12-3 or TRBV12-4 to TRBJ2-3; possible D gene TRBD1, 5 bases. V was cut by 0 bases and J by 5 bases, with 12 bases left in between. The CDR3 is 15 residues long. The CDR3 DNA reads as TGTGCCAGCAGTTTAGCAGGGGCGAAGGGAGATACGCAGTATTTT. Translating gives CASSLAGAKGDTQYF.

This clonotype appeared once. The J gene is TRBJ1-1, the V gene TRBV5-1; D might be TRBD1 (6 bases). The V end lost 0 bases, the J end lost 4 bases, and 16 bases lay between the germline ends. The CDR3 length is 16 residues. The germline CDR1 and CDR2 sequences are SGHRS and YFSETQ. The CDR3 bases are TGCGCCAGCAGCTTGGTTCCTAGACAGGATGGCACTGAAGCTTTCTTT. As protein: CASSLVPRQDGTEAFF.

This clonotype was counted between two and nine times. V gene TRBV12-3 or TRBV12-4 combines with J gene TRBJ2-1; D uncertain. The CDR3 covers 17 residues. V lost 5 bases and J 0 bases, leaving 17 bases between the germline ends. CDR3 region: CASSTRYKGLSYNEQFF. In nucleotides, the CDR3 is TGTGCCAGCAGTACACGTTATAAGGGCCTCTCCTACAATGAGCAGTTCTTC.

A few counts support this clonotype. This sequence joins TRBV5-1 and TRBJ2-3; 11 nucleotides agree with TRBD2. J gave up 2 bases and V 2 bases, and 4 bases lay outside the gene matches. CDR1 is SGHRS, CDR2 YFSETQ, per germline. There are 16 residues in the CDR3. As DNA, the CDR3 is TGCGCCAGCAGCTTTAGCGGGAGGGTCGACACAGATACGCAGTATTTT. Its translation: CASSFSGRVDTDTQYF.

The table lists this clonotype with a few counts. The chain couples TRBV20-1 to TRBJ2-1; 7 bases are a match to TRBD2. CDR1 is DFQATT and CDR2 is SNEGSKA in the germline V gene (reference sequence). This CDR3 comprises 15 residues. J lost 3 bases, V lost 1 base, and 6 bases had no gene match. CDR3 protein: CSARVGGRGYNEQFF. The DNA for the CDR3 is TGCAGTGCTAGAGTAGGCGGGAGAGGCTACAATGAGCAGTTCTTC.

This clonotype has more than one count but fewer than ten. This rearrangement joins TRBV5-6 to TRBJ2-2; D may be TRBD2 (5 bases). The germline CDR1 and CDR2 sequences are SGHDT and YYEEEE. V was cut by 1 base and J by 4 bases, with 8 bases left in between. The CDR3 covers 14 residues. The CDR3 sequence: CASSLTTSTGELFF. The CDR3 bases are TGTGCCAGCAGCTTGACTACTAGCACCGGGGAGCTGTTTTTT. The complete variable domain, with remaining parts taken from reference TRBV5-6 and TRBJ2-2, reads DAGVTQSPTHLIKTRGQQVTLRCSPKSGHDTVSWYQQALGQGPQFIFQYYEEEERQRGNFPDRFSGHQFPNYSSELNVNALLLGDSALYLCASSLTTSTGELFFGEGSRLTVL.

The chain links TRBV30 to TRBJ2-5; D may be TRBD2 (7 bases). The V end was cut by 0 bases, the J end by 5 bases, with 19 bases between. The CDR3 runs to 16 residues. Germline V gene data show CDR1 as GTSNPN and CDR2 as SVGIG (reference sequence). The CDR3 spells CAWSVRRGAGGETQYF. In DNA form, the CDR3 reads TGTGCCTGGAGTGTACGACGGGGGGCGGGTGGGGAGACCCAGTACTTC.

The V call is TRBV7-8, the J call TRBJ2-1; 11 bases align to TRBD1. V shed 4 bases, J shed 3 bases, and the junction held 8 bases outside the gene matches. Germline values: CDR1 SGHVS, CDR2 FQNEAQ. This CDR3 region has 17 residues. CDR3 in DNA: TGTGCCAGCAGCTCAAGGACAGGGGGCCGATTCTACAATGAGCAGTTCTTC. Its translation: CASSSRTGGRFYNEQFF.

Turning to this clonotype: A much larger clone differs from this one at a single base, so this may be a read error. The chain combines TRBV20-1 with TRBJ2-1; D gene unclear. This CDR3 has 13 residues. From germline, CDR1 is DFQATT and CDR2 SNEGSKA (reference sequence). V lost 6 bases and J 13 bases, leaving 22 bases between the germline ends. For the CDR3, the DNA is TGCAGTGCCTCAAACCCTCGGAAAGAGACCCAGTTCTTC. Its translation: CSASNPRKETQFF.

There are a few counts of this clonotype. The DNA of the CDR3 is TGTGCCAGCAGCGTAGACTCCGGGACAGGGTTCGGGGAGACCCAGTACTTC. This sequence encodes CASSVDSGTGFGETQYF. This chain links TRBV9 with TRBJ2-5; 9 bases are a match to TRBD1. The CDR3 spans 17 residues. V lost 0 bases to trimming and J lost 5 bases; unmatched junction nucleotides: 11. The germline CDR1 and CDR2 sequences are SGDLS and YYNGEE.

V and J are TRBV6-1 and TRBJ2-3; D is unclear. Germline values: CDR1 MNHNS, CDR2 SASEGT. The CDR3 has 16 amino acids. The V gene lost 3 bases and the J gene lost 0 bases, with 13 bases spanning the gap. The CDR3 DNA is TGTGCCAGCAGTGACGCCGCTCCCCTAAGCACAGATACGCAGTATTTT. As protein: CASSDAAPLSTDTQYF.

The chain couples TRBV7-6 to TRBJ1-1, with a tentative D call TRBD1 (6 bases). This CDR3 has 17 residues. Trimming pared 1 base from V and 5 bases from J, leaving 20 bases between. Looked up from germline, CDR1 is SGHVS and CDR2 is FNYEAQ. For the CDR3, the DNA is TGTGCCAGCAGCTTAGAGGGGGGCCTCATCGGGTCAACTGAAGCTTTCTTT. Its protein is CASSLEGGLIGSTEAFF.

The chain has TRBV3-1 and TRBJ1-2; D gene ambiguous. The germline V gene encodes CDR1 LGHDT and CDR2 YNNKEL (reference sequence). The ends were cut back, 6 bases at V and 2 bases at J, with 10 bases in the middle. CDR3 length: 13 amino acids. The CDR3 DNA sequence: TGTGCCAGCAGTCTTAATGAGAACTATGGCTACACCTTC. It yields the protein CASSLNENYGYTF.

The J gene is TRBJ1-1, the V gene TRBV28, with D possibly TRBD1 on 5 matching bases. The length of the CDR3 is 16 residues. From germline, CDR1 is MDHEN and CDR2 SYDVKM. Trimming removed 5 bases at V and 2 bases at J, with 18 bases between. CDR3 sequence reads: CASSPTGTSANTEAFF. Here the CDR3 DNA reads TGTGCCAGCAGTCCCACCGGGACGTCAGCCAACACTGAAGCTTTCTTT. The full variable domain, its missing parts supplied by reference TRBV28 and TRBJ1-1, is DVKVTQSSRYLVKRTGEKVFLECVQDMDHENMFWYRQDPGLGLRLIYFSYDVKMKEKGDIPEGYSVSREKKERFSLILESASTNQTSMYLCASSPTGTSANTEAFFGQGTRLTVV.

This clonotype has a single count. A junction end diverges from the germline sequence, so it may reflect a read error. The gene calls are TRBV20-1 and TRBJ2-3; TRBD2 agrees at 13 bases. The germline gives CDR1 DFQATT, CDR2 SNEGSKA (reference sequence). This CDR3 contains 17 residues. CDR3 DNA: TGCAGTGCTAGAGGTCGGACTAGCGGGAGTCTCGCAGATGCGCAGTATTTT. Its protein is CSARGRTSGSLADAQYF.

J is TRBJ2-4 and V is TRBV20-1; 8 bases are a match to TRBD1. V shed 3 bases and J 0 bases; nucleotides not matched to a gene: 13. This CDR3 is 18 amino acids long. Germline CDR1 reads DFQATT; CDR2 reads SNEGSKA (reference sequence). The CDR3 protein is CSASRTGTLVLAKNIQYF. CDR3 coding DNA: TGCAGTGCTAGCCGGACAGGGACCCTAGTTCTAGCCAAAAACATTCAGTACTTC.

This clonotype is a singleton in its sample. One end of the junction does not line up with germline, which may come from a read error. The chain employs TRBV4-1 and TRBJ2-7; 9 bases line up with TRBD1. Germline V lookup: CDR1 MGHRA, CDR2 YSYEKL. This CDR3 has 15 residues. For the CDR3, the DNA is TGCGCCAGCAGCCAAGAGGGACAGGGTCCCTACGAGCGGTACTTC. It specifies CASSQEGQGPYERYF.

This chain connects TRBV14 to TRBJ2-7; TRBD2 matches 13 bases. Unmatched junction bases numbered 9, after V lost 4 bases and J lost 3 bases. Germline loops: CDR1 SGHDN, CDR2 FVKESK. The CDR3 has 17 amino acids. The CDR3 region is CASSRGTGTSGVYEQYF. CDR3 DNA: TGTGCCAGCAGCCGAGGAACCGGGACTAGCGGGGTCTACGAGCAGTACTTC. The variable domain in full, with the rest retrieved from reference TRBV14 and TRBJ2-7, is EAGVTQFPSHSVIEKGQTVTLRCDPISGHDNLYWYRRVMGKEIKFLLHFVKESKQDESGMPNNRFLAERTGGTYSTLKVQPAELEDSGVYFCASSRGTGTSGVYEQYFGPGTRLTVT.

Worth noting for this clonotype: A much larger clone lies one base from this, so it may be a read error. The CDR3 here is CAIRETPRTDTQYF. CDR3 bases: TGTGCCATCAGGGAGACGCCTAGGACCGATACGCAGTATTTT. The genes are TRBV10-3 and TRBJ2-3; D is unclear. Trimming removed 6 bases at V and 6 bases at J, with 16 bases between. Per germline, CDR1 ENHRY and CDR2 SYGVKD. This CDR3 is built from 14 residues.

The sample holds one count of this clonotype. The chain uses TRBV5-1 and TRBJ2-5; 10 positions match TRBD2. Germline values: CDR1 SGHRS, CDR2 YFSETQ. The CDR3 extends over 16 amino acids. The V and J ends lost 2 bases and 5 bases, in that order; junction bases with no gene match: 9. This chain's CDR3 is CASSFLSGGAMETQYF. The CDR3 DNA follows: TGCGCCAGCAGCTTCTTGAGCGGGGGGGCAATGGAGACCCAGTACTTC.

V is TRBV6-4 and J is TRBJ2-7; D is perhaps TRBD2 (5 bases). V was shortened by 0 bases and J by 0 bases, with 15 bases between the two germline ends. Germline V CDR1 and CDR2: MRHNA, SNTAGT. CDR3 length: 17 residues. This CDR3 is CASSDSTLGRGSYEQYF. DNA for the CDR3: TGTGCCAGCAGTGACTCCACCCTTGGGAGAGGCTCCTACGAGCAGTACTTC.

This chain links TRBV5-1 with TRBJ2-1; 13 bases fit TRBD2. CDR3 length: 15 residues. The J segment lost 7 bases and the V segment lost 4 bases, leaving 5 bases of the junction unmatched. Germline lookup yields CDR1 SGHRS and CDR2 YFSETQ. The CDR3 DNA is TGCGCCAGCAGCATACTAGCGGGGGGGCAAAATGAGCAGTTCTTC. Its translation is CASSILAGGQNEQFF.

This chain uses TRBV7-9 with TRBJ2-1, with 10 bases fitting TRBD1. This CDR3 contains 15 residues. Trimming removed 6 bases from V and 8 bases from J; junction bases left unmatched: 10. Germline CDR1 is SEHNR and CDR2 is FQNEAQ (reference sequence). Written as DNA, the CDR3 is TGTGCCAGCAGACCCCCAGGGACAGGGGAAGATGAGCAGTTCTTC. Translating it yields CASRPPGTGEDEQFF.